This T cell receptor beta chain was recorded in a study of shared clonotypes between healthy human individuals. CD4+ cell separation produced CD45RA+ naive and CD45RA-negative memory subsets. The CDR3 contains 14 residues. V dropped 8 bases and J dropped 4; count of bases not matched to a gene: 10. The germline CDR1 and CDR2 sequences are SNHLY and FYNNEI. With respect to this clone: Its target is not known.

The study's findings and limits: Among donors, the sharing of clonotypes was expected to be influenced by sequencing depth.

Genomic DNA (from each subset) was split evenly across several immunoSEQ plates. The sorted-subset replicate PCRs were given 150 to 200 ng DNA, which is tens of thousands of T cell genomes. TCRdb's copy holds only in-frame clones and misses some; the assay was immunoSEQ multiplex PCR. Of some 900,000 clones in the sample, roughly 72% were seen once. What was sequenced was memory CD4+ T cells sorted from blood. Subset of the sample: CD45RA-negative fraction. The rearrangement joins TRBV2 to TRBJ2-7; 8 bases line up with TRBD1. The sequence was obtained from a man aged 18 to 29 in good health. CDR3 protein: CASSDPGGGYEQYF. Here the CDR3 DNA reads TGTGCCAGCTCCGATCCAGGGGGCGGGTACGAGCAGTACTTC.